The source of this TCR beta chain is a study of blood T cells in healthy people across ages. It was with a sample-barcoded 5' primer and a J-beta primer mix that a second PCR of about 7 to 12 cycles was run. Every individual sample yielded 2.5 million or more paired-end reads (each containing CDR3). MiXCR was run by TCRdb on the 5' RACE reads, yielding one entry per CDR3 protein. Among 1.4 million or so distinct CDR3 sequences listed, roughly 43% were seen once. This clonotype was detected only once. Germline CDR1 SEHNR, CDR2 FQNEAQ (reference sequence). The V and J ends lost 4 bases and 9 bases, in that order; junction bases with no gene match: 8. The CDR3 spans 15 residues.

Material for sequencing was blood. This receptor was obtained from a woman aged 18-35 years in good health. V gene TRBV7-9 combines with J gene TRBJ1-6; 8 positions match TRBD1. CDR3 DNA: TGTGCCAGCAGCTCGACAGGGGTCCCGGGTTCACCCCTCCACTTT. It yields the protein CASSSTGVPGSPLHF.